A single T cell receptor beta chain is shown here with its context. Its antigen is unknown. The sample comes from a study of T-cell memory formation after mild COVID-19. This CDR3 contains 12 residues. The germline gives CDR1 KGHSY, CDR2 FQNENV. Trimming stripped 5 bases from V and 0 bases from J, with 2 bases between. Study-wide points: That cross-reactive memory joined was suggested by some responding clones appearing in pre-infection memory. Researchers report contracting CD4+ clones mostly in CM and EM, with CD8+ clones in EMRA.

From 5'RACE with constant-segment primers came TCR alpha and TCR beta cDNA libraries that carried sample barcodes and UMIs. One entry per CDR3 protein results from TCRdb running MiXCR on the 5' RACE reads. The sample lists 300,000 to 400,000 distinct CDR3 sequences, about 15% seen once, with around 22% in the top ten. The source of this sequence is a man between 18 and 35 years old who had mild COVID-19 (a few samples of this study predate the infection). Cell type and time point are not known. What was sequenced was PBMCs or a T cell subset sorted from them (not recorded which). The chain carries TRBV16 and TRBJ1-5, with D unresolved. Here the CDR3 reads CASSGSNQPQHF. The CDR3 bases are TGTGCCAGCAGCGGTAGCAATCAGCCCCAGCATTTT.